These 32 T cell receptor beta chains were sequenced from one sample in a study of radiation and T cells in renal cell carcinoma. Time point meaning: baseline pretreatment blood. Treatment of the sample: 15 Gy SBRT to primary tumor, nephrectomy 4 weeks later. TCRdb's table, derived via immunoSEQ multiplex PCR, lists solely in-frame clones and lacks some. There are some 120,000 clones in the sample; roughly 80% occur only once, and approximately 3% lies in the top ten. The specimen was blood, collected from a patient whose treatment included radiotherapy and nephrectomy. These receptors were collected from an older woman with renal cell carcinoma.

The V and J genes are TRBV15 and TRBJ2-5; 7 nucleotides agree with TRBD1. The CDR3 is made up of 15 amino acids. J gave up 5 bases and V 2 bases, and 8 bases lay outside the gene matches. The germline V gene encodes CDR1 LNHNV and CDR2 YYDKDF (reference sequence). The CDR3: CATSRSTGLAETQYF. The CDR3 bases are TGTGCCACCAGCAGATCGACAGGGCTCGCCGAGACCCAGTACTTC.

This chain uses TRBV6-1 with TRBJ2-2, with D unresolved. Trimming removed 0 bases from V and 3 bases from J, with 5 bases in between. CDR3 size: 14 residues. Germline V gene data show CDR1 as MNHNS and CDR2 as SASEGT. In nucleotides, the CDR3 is TGTGCCAGCAGTGAAGCGCCCTACACCGGGGAGCTGTTTTTT. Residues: CASSEAPYTGELFF.

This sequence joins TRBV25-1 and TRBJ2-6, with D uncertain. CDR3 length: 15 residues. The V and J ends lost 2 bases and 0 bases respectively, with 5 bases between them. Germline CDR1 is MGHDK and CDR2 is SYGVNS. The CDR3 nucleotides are TGTGCCAGCAGTGAACATTCCTCTGGGGCCAACGTCCTGACTTTC. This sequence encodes CASSEHSSGANVLTF.

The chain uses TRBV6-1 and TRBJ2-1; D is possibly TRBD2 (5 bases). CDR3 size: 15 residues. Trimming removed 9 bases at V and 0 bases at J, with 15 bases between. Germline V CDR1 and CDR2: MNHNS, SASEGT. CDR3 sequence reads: CASRGSGSSYNEQFF. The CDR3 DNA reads TGTGCCAGTAGAGGAAGCGGCAGCTCCTACAATGAGCAGTTCTTC.

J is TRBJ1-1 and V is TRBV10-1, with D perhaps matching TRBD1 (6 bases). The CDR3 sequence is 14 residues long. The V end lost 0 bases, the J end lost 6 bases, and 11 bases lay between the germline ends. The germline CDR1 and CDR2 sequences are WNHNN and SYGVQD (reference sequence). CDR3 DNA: TGCGCCAGCAGTGAGTCGGGAGGGGGATCTGAAGCTTTCTTT. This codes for CASSESGGGSEAFF.

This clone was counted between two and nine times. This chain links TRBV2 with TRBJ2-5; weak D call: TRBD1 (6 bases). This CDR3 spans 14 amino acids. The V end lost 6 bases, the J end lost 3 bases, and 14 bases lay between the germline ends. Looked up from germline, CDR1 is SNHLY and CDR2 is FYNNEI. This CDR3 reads CASSVLRGKETQYF. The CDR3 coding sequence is TGTGCCAGCAGCGTACTCAGGGGTAAAGAGACCCAGTACTTC.

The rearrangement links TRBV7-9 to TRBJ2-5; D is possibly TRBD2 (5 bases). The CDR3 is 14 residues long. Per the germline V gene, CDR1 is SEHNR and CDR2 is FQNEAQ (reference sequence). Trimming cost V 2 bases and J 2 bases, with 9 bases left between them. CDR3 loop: CASSLFGIQETQYF. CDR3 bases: TGTGCCAGCAGCTTATTCGGGATACAAGAGACCCAGTACTTC. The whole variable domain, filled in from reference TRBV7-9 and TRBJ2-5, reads DTGVSQNPRHKITKRGQNVTFRCDPISEHNRLYWYRQTLGQGPEFLTYFQNEAQLEKSRLLSDRFSAERPKGSFSTLEIQRTEQGDSAMYLCASSLFGIQETQYFGPGTRLLVL.

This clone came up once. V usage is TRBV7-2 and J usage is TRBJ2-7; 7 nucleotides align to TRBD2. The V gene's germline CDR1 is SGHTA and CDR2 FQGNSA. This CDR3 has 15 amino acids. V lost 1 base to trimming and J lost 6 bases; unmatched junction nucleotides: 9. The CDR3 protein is CASSLDGGFRVEQYF. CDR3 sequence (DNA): TGTGCCAGCAGCTTAGACGGGGGGTTCCGTGTCGAGCAGTACTTC.

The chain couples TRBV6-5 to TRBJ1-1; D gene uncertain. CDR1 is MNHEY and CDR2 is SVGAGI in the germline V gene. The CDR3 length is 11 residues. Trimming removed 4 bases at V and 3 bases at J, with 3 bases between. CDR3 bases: TGTGCCAGCAGTTGGGACACTGAAGCTTTCTTT. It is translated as CASSWDTEAFF.

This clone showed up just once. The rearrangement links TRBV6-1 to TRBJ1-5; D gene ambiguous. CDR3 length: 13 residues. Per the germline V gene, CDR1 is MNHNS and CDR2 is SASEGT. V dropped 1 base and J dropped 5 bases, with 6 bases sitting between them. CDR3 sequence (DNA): TGTGCCAGCAGTGAAGACAATTATCAGCCCCAGCATTTT. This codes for CASSEDNYQPQHF.

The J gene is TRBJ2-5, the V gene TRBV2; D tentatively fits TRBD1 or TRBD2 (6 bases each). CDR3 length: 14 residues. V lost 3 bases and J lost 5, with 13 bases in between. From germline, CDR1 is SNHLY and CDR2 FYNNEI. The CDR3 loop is CASSETGAGETQYF. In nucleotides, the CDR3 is TGTGCCAGCAGTGAGACGGGGGCAGGTGAGACCCAGTACTTC. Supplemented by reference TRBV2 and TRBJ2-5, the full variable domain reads EPEVTQTPSHQVTQMGQEVILRCVPISNHLYFYWYRQILGQKVEFLVSFYNNEISEKSEIFDDQFSVERPDGSNFTLKIRSTKLEDSAMYFCASSETGAGETQYFGPGTRLLVL.

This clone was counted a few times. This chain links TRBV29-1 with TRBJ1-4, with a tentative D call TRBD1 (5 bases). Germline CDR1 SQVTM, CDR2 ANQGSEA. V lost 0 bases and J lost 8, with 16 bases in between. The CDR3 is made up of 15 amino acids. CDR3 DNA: TGCAGCGTTGAAGATGAGTCGGGGGTAGGGGAAAAACTGTTTTTT. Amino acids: CSVEDESGVGEKLFF.

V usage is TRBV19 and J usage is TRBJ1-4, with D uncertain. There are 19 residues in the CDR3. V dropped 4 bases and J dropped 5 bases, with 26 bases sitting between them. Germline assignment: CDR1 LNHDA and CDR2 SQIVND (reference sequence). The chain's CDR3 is CASSTNSPTVYYQNEKLFF. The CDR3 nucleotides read TGTGCCAGTAGTACCAACTCCCCGACGGTGTATTACCAGAATGAAAAACTGTTTTTT.

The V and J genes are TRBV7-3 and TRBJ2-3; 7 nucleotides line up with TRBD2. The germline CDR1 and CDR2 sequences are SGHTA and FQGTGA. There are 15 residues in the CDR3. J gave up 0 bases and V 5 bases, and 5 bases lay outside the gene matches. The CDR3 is CASSESGASTDTQYF. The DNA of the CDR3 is TGTGCCAGCAGCGAAAGCGGGGCTAGCACAGATACGCAGTATTTT.

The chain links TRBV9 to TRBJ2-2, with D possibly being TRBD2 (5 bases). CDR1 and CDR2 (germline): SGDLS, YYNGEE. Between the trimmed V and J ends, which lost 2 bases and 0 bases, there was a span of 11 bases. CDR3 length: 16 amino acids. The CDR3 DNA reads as TGTGCCAGCAGCGTTGCGGGCGGAGCGAACACCGGGGAGCTGTTTTTT. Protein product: CASSVAGGANTGELFF.

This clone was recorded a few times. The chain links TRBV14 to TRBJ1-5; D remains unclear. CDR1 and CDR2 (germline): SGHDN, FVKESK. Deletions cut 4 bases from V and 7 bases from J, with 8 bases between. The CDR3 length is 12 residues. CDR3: CASSPRWQPQHF. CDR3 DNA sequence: TGTGCCAGCAGCCCGAGGTGGCAGCCCCAGCATTTT.

CDR3 loop: CASSSEGPIAFF. Written as DNA, the CDR3 is TGTGCCAGCAGTTCTGAGGGGCCGATAGCTTTCTTT. The V and J genes are TRBV28 and TRBJ1-1; tentatively, D is TRBD1 (5 bases). This CDR3 comprises 12 residues. Germline loops: CDR1 MDHEN, CDR2 SYDVKM. V was clipped by 4 bases and J by 10 bases, with 13 bases between them.

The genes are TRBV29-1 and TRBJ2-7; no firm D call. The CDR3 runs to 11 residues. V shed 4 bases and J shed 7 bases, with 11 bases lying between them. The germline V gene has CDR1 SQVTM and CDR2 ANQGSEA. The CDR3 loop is CSVVLVREQYF. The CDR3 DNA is TGCAGCGTTGTACTTGTGAGAGAGCAGTACTTC.

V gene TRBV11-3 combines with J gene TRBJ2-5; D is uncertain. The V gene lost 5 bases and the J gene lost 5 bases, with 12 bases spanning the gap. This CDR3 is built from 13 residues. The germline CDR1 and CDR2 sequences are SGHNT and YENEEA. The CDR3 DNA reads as TGTGCCAGCAGCCCCAGCTGGGGTGAGACCCAGTACTTC. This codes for CASSPSWGETQYF.

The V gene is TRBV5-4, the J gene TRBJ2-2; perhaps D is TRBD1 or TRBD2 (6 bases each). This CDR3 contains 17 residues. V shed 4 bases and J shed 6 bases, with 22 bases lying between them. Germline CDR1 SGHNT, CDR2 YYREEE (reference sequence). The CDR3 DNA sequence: TGTGCCAGCAGCCCGACGACATCGGGGGCGAAATCCGGGGAGCTGTTTTTT. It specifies CASSPTTSGAKSGELFF.

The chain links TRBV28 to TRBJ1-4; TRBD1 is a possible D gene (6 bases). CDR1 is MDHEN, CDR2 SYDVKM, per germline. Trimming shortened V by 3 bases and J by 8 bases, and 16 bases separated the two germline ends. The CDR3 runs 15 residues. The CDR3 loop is CASSFLGARGEKLFF. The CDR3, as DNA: TGTGCCAGCAGTTTTTTGGGGGCGCGAGGGGAAAAACTGTTTTTT. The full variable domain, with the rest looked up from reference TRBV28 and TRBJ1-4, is DVKVTQSSRYLVKRTGEKVFLECVQDMDHENMFWYRQDPGLGLRLIYFSYDVKMKEKGDIPEGYSVSREKKERFSLILESASTNQTSMYLCASSFLGARGEKLFFGSGTQLSVL.

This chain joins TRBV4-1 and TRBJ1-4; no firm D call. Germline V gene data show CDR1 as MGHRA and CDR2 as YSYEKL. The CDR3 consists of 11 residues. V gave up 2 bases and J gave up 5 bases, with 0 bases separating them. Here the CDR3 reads CASSQNEKLFF. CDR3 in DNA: TGCGCCAGCAGCCAAAATGAAAAACTGTTTTTT.

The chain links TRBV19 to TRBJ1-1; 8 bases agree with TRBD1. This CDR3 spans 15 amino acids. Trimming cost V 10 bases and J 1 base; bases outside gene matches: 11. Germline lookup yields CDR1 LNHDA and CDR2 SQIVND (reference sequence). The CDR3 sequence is CAIKGQGKGNTEAFF. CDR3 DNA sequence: TGTGCCATTAAAGGACAGGGTAAGGGGAACACTGAAGCTTTCTTT.

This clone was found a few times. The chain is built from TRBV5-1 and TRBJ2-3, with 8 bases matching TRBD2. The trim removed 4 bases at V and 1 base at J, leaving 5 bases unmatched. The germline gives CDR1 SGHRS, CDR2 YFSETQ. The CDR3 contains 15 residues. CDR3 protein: CASSGETSGTDTQYF. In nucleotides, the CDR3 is TGCGCCAGCAGCGGGGAGACTAGCGGCACAGATACGCAGTATTTT.

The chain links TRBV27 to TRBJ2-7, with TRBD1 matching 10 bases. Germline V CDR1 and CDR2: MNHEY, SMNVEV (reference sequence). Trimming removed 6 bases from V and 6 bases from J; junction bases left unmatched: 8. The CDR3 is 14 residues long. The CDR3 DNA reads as TGTGCCAGCAGAACCCGGGACAGGGGCATCGAGCAGTACTTC. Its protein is CASRTRDRGIEQYF.

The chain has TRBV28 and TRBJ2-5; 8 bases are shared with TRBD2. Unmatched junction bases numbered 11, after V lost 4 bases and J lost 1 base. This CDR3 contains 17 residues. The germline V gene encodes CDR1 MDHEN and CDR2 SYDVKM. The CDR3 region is CASSSLTGGDSQETQYF. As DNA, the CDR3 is TGTGCCAGCAGTTCCTTGACGGGAGGGGATTCCCAAGAGACCCAGTACTTC.

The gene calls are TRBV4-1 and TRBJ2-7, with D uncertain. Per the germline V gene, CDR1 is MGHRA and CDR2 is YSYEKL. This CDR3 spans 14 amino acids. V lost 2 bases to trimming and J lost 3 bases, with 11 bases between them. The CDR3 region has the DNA TGCGCCAGCAGCCAACAGACGGGCATCTACGAGCAGTACTTC. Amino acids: CASSQQTGIYEQYF.

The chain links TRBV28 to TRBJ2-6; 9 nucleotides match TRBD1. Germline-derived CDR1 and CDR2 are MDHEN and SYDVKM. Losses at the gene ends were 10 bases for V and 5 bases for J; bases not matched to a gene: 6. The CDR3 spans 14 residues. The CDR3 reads CATCTGGRANVLTF. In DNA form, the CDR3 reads TGTGCCACCTGCACAGGGGGCCGGGCCAACGTCCTGACTTTC.

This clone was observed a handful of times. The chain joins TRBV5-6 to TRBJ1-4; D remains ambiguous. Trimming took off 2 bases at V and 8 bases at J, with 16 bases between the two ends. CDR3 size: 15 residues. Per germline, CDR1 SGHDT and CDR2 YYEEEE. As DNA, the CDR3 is TGTGCCAGCAGCTTCGCCCTTTCGATGGGCGAAAAACTGTTTTTT. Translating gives CASSFALSMGEKLFF.

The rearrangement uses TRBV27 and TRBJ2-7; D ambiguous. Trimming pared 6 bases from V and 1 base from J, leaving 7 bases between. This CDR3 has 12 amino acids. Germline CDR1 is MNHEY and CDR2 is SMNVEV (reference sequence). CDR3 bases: TGTGCCAGCAGAGCTCAATCCTACGAGCAGTACTTC. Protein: CASRAQSYEQYF.

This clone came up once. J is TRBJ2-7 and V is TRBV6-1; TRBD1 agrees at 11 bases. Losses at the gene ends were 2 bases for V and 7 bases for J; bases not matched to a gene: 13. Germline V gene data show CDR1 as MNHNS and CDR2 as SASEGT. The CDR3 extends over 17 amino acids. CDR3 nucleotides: TGTGCCAGCAGTGAATCTGGTATGGGACAGGGGGGGCAAGAGCAGTACTTC. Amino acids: CASSESGMGQGGQEQYF.

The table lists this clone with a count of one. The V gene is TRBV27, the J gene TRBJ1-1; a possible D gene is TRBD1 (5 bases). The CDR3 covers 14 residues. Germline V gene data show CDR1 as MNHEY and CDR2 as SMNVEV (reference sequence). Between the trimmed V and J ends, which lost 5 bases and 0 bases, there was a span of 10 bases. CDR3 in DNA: TGTGCCAGCAGTCCAGGGACGGTGAACACTGAAGCTTTCTTT. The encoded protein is CASSPGTVNTEAFF.